This record concerns one T cell receptor beta chain sequence. Its antigen is still unknown. This clone may be a read error of a much larger clone one base away. The CDR3 contains 14 residues. Germline loops: CDR1 SGHTA, CDR2 FQGTGA. The TCR beta CDR3 regions underwent amplification using RNA transcripts as the source. Researchers ran a first-round RT-PCR on the TCR CDR3 using the HTBI primer set. A single record per CDR3 protein comes from TCRdb applying MiXCR to the multiplex PCR reads. This sample has 250,000 to 300,000 distinct CDR3 sequences, with about 14% found just once. The data were taken from a study of T cells in Graves' hyperthyroidism and ophthalmopathy. General study results and limits: Ophthalmopathy was told apart from stable hyperthyroidism by a 13 V-J model. Blood also showed most of the thyroid clonotypes that were expanded above 0.001.

Hyperthyroidism in the patients, aged 18 to 65, was newly diagnosed and under 2 months in duration. This sample holds PBMCs from about 10 ml fresh peripheral blood. The clonotype comes from a woman younger than 45 with Graves' hyperthyroidism that later progressed to Graves' ophthalmopathy. V is TRBV7-3 and J is TRBJ2-7; unclear D gene. The specimen was blood. Here the CDR3 DNA reads TGTGCCAGCAGCCCCCATGCCAGCTCCGACGAGCAGTACTTC. It encodes CASSPHASSDEQYF.